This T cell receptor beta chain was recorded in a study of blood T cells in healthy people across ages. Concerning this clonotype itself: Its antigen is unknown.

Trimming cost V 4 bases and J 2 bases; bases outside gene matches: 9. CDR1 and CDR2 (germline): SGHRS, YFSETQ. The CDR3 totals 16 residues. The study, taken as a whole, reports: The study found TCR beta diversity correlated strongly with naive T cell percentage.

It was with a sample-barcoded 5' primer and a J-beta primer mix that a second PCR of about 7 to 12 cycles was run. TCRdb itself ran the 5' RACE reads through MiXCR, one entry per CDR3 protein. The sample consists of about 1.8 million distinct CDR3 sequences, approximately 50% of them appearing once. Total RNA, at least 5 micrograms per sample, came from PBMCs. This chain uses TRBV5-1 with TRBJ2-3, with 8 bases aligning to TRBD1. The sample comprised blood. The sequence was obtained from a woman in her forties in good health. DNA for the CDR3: TGCGCCAGCAGCCTAGGACAGGGCTTCCCCACAGATACGCAGTATTTT. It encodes CASSLGQGFPTDTQYF.